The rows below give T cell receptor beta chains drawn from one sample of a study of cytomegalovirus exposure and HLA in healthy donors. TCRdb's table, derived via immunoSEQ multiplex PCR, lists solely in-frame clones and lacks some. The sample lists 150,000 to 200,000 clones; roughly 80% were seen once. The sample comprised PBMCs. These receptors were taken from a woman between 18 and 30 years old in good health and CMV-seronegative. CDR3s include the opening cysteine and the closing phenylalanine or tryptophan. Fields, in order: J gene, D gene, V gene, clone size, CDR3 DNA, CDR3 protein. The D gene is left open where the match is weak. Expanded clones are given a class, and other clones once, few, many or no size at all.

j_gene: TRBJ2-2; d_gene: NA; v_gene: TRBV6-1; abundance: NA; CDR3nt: TGTGCCAGCAGTGAAGCGTTCAAGGGCGCAACCGGGGACACCGGGGAGCTGTTTTTT; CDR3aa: CASSEAFKGATGDTGELFF
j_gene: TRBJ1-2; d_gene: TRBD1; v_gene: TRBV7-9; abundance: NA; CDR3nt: TGTTCCAGCAGCTCGCTGGACAGGGGAAAATATGGCTACACCTTC; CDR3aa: CSSSSLDRGKYGYTF
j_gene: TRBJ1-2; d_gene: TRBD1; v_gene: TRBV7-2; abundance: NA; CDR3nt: TGTGCCAGCAGCATGGCCGGGACAGGGGACGGCTACACCTTC; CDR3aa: CASSMAGTGDGYTF
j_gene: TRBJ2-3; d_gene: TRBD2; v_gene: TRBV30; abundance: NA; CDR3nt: TGTGCCTGGAGTGCGACTAGCGGGGGAGATACGCAGTATTTT; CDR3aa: CAWSATSGGDTQYF
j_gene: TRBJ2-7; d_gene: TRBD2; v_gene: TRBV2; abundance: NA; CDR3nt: TGTGCCAGCAGGGGTGGGGGGGGCTCCTACGAGCAGTACTTC; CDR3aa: CASRGGGGSYEQYF
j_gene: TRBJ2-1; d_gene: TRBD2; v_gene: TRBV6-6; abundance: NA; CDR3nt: TGTGCCTCGACTAGCGGGATTTCTGATGAGCAGTTCTTC; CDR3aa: CASTSGISDEQFF
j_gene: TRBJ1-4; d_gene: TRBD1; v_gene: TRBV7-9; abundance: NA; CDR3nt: TGTGCCAGCAGCTTACGGGGGGACAGGGTTTTTGAAAAACTGTTTTTT; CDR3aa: CASSLRGDRVFEKLFF
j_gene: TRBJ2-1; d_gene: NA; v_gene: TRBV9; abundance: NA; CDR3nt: TGTGCCAGCAGCTCCGGCGGGGCCCACAATGAGCAGTTCTTC; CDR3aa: CASSSGGAHNEQFF
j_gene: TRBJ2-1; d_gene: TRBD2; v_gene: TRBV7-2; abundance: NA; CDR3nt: TGTGCCAGCAGCTCGCCCGGGACTAGCGGTCTTAATGAGCAGTTCTTC; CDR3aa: CASSSPGTSGLNEQFF
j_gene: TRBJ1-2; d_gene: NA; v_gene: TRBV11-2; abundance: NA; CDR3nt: TGTGCCAGCAGCGTAGGACAGTTGGATGGCTACACCTTC; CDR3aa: CASSVGQLDGYTF
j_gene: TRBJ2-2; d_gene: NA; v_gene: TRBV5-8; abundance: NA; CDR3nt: TGTGCCAGCAGCTCAAGGAGGGCCGGGGAGCTGTTTTTT; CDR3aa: CASSSRRAGELFF
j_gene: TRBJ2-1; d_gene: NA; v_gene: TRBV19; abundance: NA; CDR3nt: TGTGCCAGTAGTTGGGGAGGGGGGCTGCTGTTCTTC; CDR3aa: CASSWGGGLLFF
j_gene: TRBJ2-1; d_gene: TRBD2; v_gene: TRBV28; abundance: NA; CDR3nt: TGTGCCAGCAGTCCGCCCGGGACTAGCGGGAGACATGAGCAGTTCTTC; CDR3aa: CASSPPGTSGRHEQFF
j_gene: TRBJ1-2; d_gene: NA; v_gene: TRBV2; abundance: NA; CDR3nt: TGTGCCAGCAGAGGTGACAGCCTCTATGGCTACACCTTC; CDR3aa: CASRGDSLYGYTF
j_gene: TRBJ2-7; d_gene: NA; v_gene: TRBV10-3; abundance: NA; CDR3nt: TGTGCCATCAGTGAGTCGGGCCCGGGGACCTACGAGCAGTACTTC; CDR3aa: CAISESGPGTYEQYF
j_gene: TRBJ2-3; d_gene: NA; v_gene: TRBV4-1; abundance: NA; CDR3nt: TGCGCCAGCAGCCAGGCGTGGGAGTGGTCAGATACGCAGTATTTT; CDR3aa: CASSQAWEWSDTQYF
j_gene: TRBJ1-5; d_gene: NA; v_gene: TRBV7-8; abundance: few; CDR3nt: TGTGCCAGCAGCTTAGCTTCCGGGTTCAATCAGCCCCAGCATTTT; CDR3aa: CASSLASGFNQPQHF
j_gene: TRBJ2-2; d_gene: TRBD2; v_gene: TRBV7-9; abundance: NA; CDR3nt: TGTGCCAGCAGTCTAGCGGGACCTAACACCGGGGAGCTGTTTTTT; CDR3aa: CASSLAGPNTGELFF
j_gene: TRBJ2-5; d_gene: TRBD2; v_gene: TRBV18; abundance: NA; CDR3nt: TGTGCCAGCTCACCGGGACTAGCGTCCACCGGGGGGGAGACCCAGTACTTC; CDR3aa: CASSPGLASTGGETQYF
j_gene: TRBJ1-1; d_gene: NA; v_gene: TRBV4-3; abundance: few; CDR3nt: TGCGCCAGCAGCCAAGAAATTCATGCGCGGGGAACAACTGAAGCTTTCTTT; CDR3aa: CASSQEIHARGTTEAFF
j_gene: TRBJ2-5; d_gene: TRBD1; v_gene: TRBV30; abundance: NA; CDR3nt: TGTGCCTGGAGTGGGGACAGGGGCCAAGAGACCCAGTACTTC; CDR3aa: CAWSGDRGQETQYF
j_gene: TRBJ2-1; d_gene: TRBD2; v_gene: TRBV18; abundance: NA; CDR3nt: TGTGCCAGCTCATTGGTAGCGGGAAGTAGTGAGCAGTTCTTC; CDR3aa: CASSLVAGSSEQFF
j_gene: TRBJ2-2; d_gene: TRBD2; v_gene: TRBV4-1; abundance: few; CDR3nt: TGCGCCAGCAGCCAATCCTTTAGCGGGAGGAACACCGGGGAGCTGTTTTTT; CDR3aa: CASSQSFSGRNTGELFF
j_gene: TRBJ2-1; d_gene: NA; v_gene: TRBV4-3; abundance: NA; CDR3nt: TGCGCCAGCAGCCTTCGGAGATCCAATGAGCAGTTCTTC; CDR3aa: CASSLRRSNEQFF
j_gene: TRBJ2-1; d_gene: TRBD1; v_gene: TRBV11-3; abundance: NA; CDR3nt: TGTGCCAGCAGCTCCTTGGACGGGACAGACGATTACAATGAGCAGTTCTTC; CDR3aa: CASSSLDGTDDYNEQFF
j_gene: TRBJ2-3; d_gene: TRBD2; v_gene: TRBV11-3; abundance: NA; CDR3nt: TGTGCCAGCAGCTTAGACGGGACTAGCGGGACAGATACGCAGTATTTT; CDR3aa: CASSLDGTSGTDTQYF